Detailed here is one T cell receptor (beta chain). It was with a sample-barcoded 5' primer and a J-beta primer mix that a second PCR of about 7 to 12 cycles was run. CDR3-containing paired-end reads numbered at least 2.5 million in each sample. A single record per CDR3 protein comes from TCRdb applying MiXCR to the 5' RACE reads. The sample shows approximately 690,000 distinct CDR3 sequences, around three fifths of them seen only once. Per germline, CDR1 MNHNS and CDR2 SASEGT. This CDR3 has 15 residues. With 10 bases removed from V and 3 bases from J, the gap between germline ends came to 21 bases. The data are from a study of blood T cells in healthy people across ages.

This chain connects TRBV6-1 to TRBJ1-2; maybe TRBD1 (6 bases). The sequencing sample was made of blood. This TCR came from a man aged 55-75 years in good health. CDR3: CANHADPWTDYGYTF. The CDR3 nucleotides read TGTGCCAACCACGCGGACCCGTGGACAGACTATGGCTACACCTTC.